This T cell receptor (beta chain) stems from a study of breast tumors, draining lymph nodes, adjacent tissues. Axillary draining lymph nodes of breast cancer patients supplied the node samples. As to this clonotype: A read error may be the cause here, since a much bigger clone is one base away.

Germline assignment: CDR1 MNHEY and CDR2 SVGAGI. The CDR3 covers 13 residues. One entry per CDR3 protein, called by TCRdb with MiXCR from the multiplex PCR reads. Of 130,000 or so distinct CDR3 sequences in the sample, around 20% are singletons; the top ten hold 2.5% to 3%. Sequencing was performed on axillary lymph node tissue. The chain has TRBV6-5 and TRBJ2-2, with D perhaps TRBD2 (6 bases). This clonotype originated in a female donor with breast cancer. Some clones in this sample may be carry-over from other donors' samples. The CDR3 DNA is TGTGCCAGCAAGCGGCTAAACACCGGGGGGCTGTTTTTT. This translates into CASKRLNTGGLFF.